The 31 T cell receptor beta chains given below trace back to one sample, sequenced in a study of shared clonotypes between healthy human individuals. Naive CD8 isolation took CD45RO-negative cells positively selected for CCR7 and excluded terminally differentiated effector memory CD45RA+ cells. Method: immunoSEQ multiplex PCR; TCRdb's copy keeps in-frame clones and lacks some. The table has millions of clones, just over 90% seen once. Sample: naive CD8+ T cells from PBMCs. All receptors come from a man aged 18 to 29 in good health. Some clones in this sample may be carry-over from other donors' samples.

This chain uses TRBV9 with TRBJ1-1; D remains ambiguous. Trimming left V 0 bases short and J 5 bases short, with 14 bases between. CDR1 and CDR2 from the germline V gene are SGDLS and YYNGEE. This CDR3 has 15 residues. CDR3 protein: CASSVGYGLGTEAFF. CDR3 DNA sequence: TGTGCCAGCAGCGTAGGTTATGGGCTAGGGACTGAAGCTTTCTTT. Supplemented by reference TRBV9 and TRBJ1-1, the full variable domain reads DSGVTQTPKHLITATGQRVTLRCSPRSGDLSVYWYQQSLDQGLQFLIQYYNGEERAKGNILERFSAQQFPDLHSELNLSSLELGDSALYFCASSVGYGLGTEAFFGQGTRLTVV.

V usage is TRBV16 and J usage is TRBJ2-1, with TRBD2 matching 8 bases. Trimming removed 4 bases from V and 7 bases from J; junction bases left unmatched: 12. In germline, CDR1 is KGHSY, CDR2 FQNENV. The CDR3 is 16 residues long. The CDR3 reads CASSPLYREGLNEQFF. The CDR3 nucleotides read TGTGCCAGCAGCCCCCTCTATCGGGAGGGCCTAAATGAGCAGTTCTTC.

The chain couples TRBV4-1 to TRBJ2-7; TRBD1 aligns across 7 bases. The germline V gene has CDR1 MGHRA and CDR2 YSYEKL. The CDR3 contains 15 residues. The V gene end was trimmed by 3 bases and the J gene end by 3 bases; junction bases not matched to a gene: 8. This CDR3 is CASSQVDRPFYEQYF. CDR3 in DNA: TGCGCCAGCAGCCAGGTGGACAGGCCTTTCTACGAGCAGTACTTC.

This clone appeared a single time. CDR3 amino acids: CASSPTVVREGLYEQYF. The DNA for the CDR3 is TGTGCCAGCAGCCCCACCGTGGTGCGGGAGGGCCTCTACGAGCAGTACTTC. The J gene is TRBJ2-7, the V gene TRBV9; 9 bases map to TRBD2. This CDR3 contains 17 residues. CDR1 and CDR2 (germline): SGDLS, YYNGEE. The junction had 14 bases not matched to a gene; V was cut back by 4 bases and J by 3 bases.

CDR3 sequence reads: CARSETSGIFTEGGELFF. The CDR3 nucleotides are TGTGCCCGGTCCGAGACTAGCGGGATATTTACCGAGGGCGGGGAGCTGTTTTTT. V is TRBV2 and J is TRBJ2-2; TRBD2 aligns across 11 bases. Germline V lookup: CDR1 SNHLY, CDR2 FYNNEI. The V gene end was trimmed by 11 bases and the J gene end by 7 bases; junction bases not matched to a gene: 21. CDR3 size: 18 residues.

V and J are TRBV7-9 and TRBJ2-2; the D is unclear. This CDR3 is built from 12 residues. Trimming stripped 3 bases from V and 7 bases from J, with 6 bases between. The germline CDR1 and CDR2 sequences are SEHNR and FQNEAQ (reference sequence). CDR3 loop: CASSFLSGELFF. In nucleotides, the CDR3 is TGTGCCAGCAGCTTCCTAAGCGGGGAGCTGTTTTTT. The full variable domain, its missing parts supplied by reference TRBV7-9 and TRBJ2-2, is DTGVSQNPRHKITKRGQNVTFRCDPISEHNRLYWYRQTLGQGPEFLTYFQNEAQLEKSRLLSDRFSAERPKGSFSTLEIQRTEQGDSAMYLCASSFLSGELFFGEGSRLTVL.

The gene calls are TRBV2 and TRBJ2-7, with TRBD2 as a possible D gene (5 bases). V was shortened by 6 bases and J by 0 bases, with 18 bases between the two germline ends. Per the germline V gene, CDR1 is SNHLY and CDR2 is FYNNEI. CDR3 length equals 16 residues. The DNA of the CDR3 is TGTGCCAGCAGGGCCCACGGCGGGCCCAGCTCCTACGAGCAGTACTTC. It is translated as CASRAHGGPSSYEQYF.

This rearrangement joins TRBV7-6 to TRBJ1-2; no clear D gene. Germline CDR1 reads SGHVS; CDR2 reads FNYEAQ. The V end was cut by 5 bases, the J end by 1 base, with 14 bases between. This CDR3 spans 15 amino acids. CDR3 loop: CASSPEVVDNYGYTF. DNA of the CDR3: TGTGCCAGCAGCCCAGAGGTAGTCGATAACTATGGCTACACCTTC.

Only one count was recorded for this clone. The genes are TRBV7-8 and TRBJ2-7, with TRBD1 matching over 7 bases. Per germline, CDR1 SGHVS and CDR2 FQNEAQ. This CDR3 is 14 amino acids long. With V trimmed by 5 bases and J by 3 bases, 7 bases remained unmatched. The CDR3 nucleotides read TGTGCCAGCAGCAGCCGGGACAGTTACTACGAGCAGTACTTC. Translation: CASSSRDSYYEQYF.

The V gene is TRBV6-5, the J gene TRBJ2-7; D perhaps matches TRBD1 (6 bases). Trimming shortened V by 0 bases and J by 6 bases, and 12 bases separated the two germline ends. Germline CDR1 is MNHEY and CDR2 is SVGAGI. This CDR3 has 14 amino acids. The CDR3 region has the DNA TGTGCCAGCAGTTACTCATCAGGGGTGGGCGAGCAGTACTTC. It is translated as CASSYSSGVGEQYF.

The chain joins TRBV6-1 to TRBJ2-7; D remains unclear. The V and J ends lost 0 bases and 3 bases respectively, with 15 bases between them. In germline, CDR1 is MNHNS, CDR2 SASEGT. CDR3 size: 16 residues. The CDR3 sequence is CASSEASGNPIYEQYF. The CDR3 DNA sequence: TGTGCCAGCAGTGAAGCGTCCGGAAATCCCATCTACGAGCAGTACTTC.

The chain recombines TRBV2 with TRBJ1-1; D gene ambiguous. Germline V gene sequence: CDR1 SNHLY, CDR2 FYNNEI. The CDR3 has 14 residues. Trimming took off 3 bases at V and 6 bases at J, with 14 bases between the two ends. CDR3 loop: CASSEARLSPEAFF. The CDR3 coding sequence is TGTGCCAGCAGTGAGGCCAGGTTATCCCCTGAAGCTTTCTTT.

This sequence joins TRBV5-1 and TRBJ2-1; 11 bases line up with TRBD2. This CDR3 has 15 residues. Per the germline V gene, CDR1 is SGHRS and CDR2 is YFSETQ. V lost 5 bases and J lost 6; bases outside the gene matches: 7. The CDR3 loop reads CASRPTSGAANEQFF. CDR3 nucleotide sequence: TGCGCCAGCAGACCGACTAGCGGGGCCGCCAATGAGCAGTTCTTC.

This clone has a single count. The chain couples TRBV7-9 to TRBJ2-2, with D perhaps being TRBD1 or TRBD2 (5 bases each). Trimming took 1 base from V and 8 from J, leaving 17 bases between them. CDR1 and CDR2 from the germline V gene are SEHNR and FQNEAQ (reference sequence). The CDR3 has 16 amino acids. For the CDR3, the DNA is TGTGCCAGCAGCTTAGGGCCGGGGCCTAACCTGGGGGAGCTGTTTTTT. It translates to CASSLGPGPNLGELFF. Full variable domain (missing parts from reference TRBV7-9 and TRBJ2-2): DTGVSQNPRHKITKRGQNVTFRCDPISEHNRLYWYRQTLGQGPEFLTYFQNEAQLEKSRLLSDRFSAERPKGSFSTLEIQRTEQGDSAMYLCASSLGPGPNLGELFFGEGSRLTVL.

J is TRBJ2-7 and V is TRBV19, with 9 bases lining up with TRBD2. Germline V gene sequence: CDR1 LNHDA, CDR2 SQIVND (reference sequence). The CDR3 consists of 13 residues. Trimming cost V 8 bases and J 4 bases; bases outside gene matches: 6. The CDR3 reads CASGRTSDYEQYF. For the CDR3, the DNA is TGTGCCAGTGGACGGACTAGCGATTACGAGCAGTACTTC.

V is TRBV19 and J is TRBJ1-3; perhaps TRBD1 as D (6 bases). V was shortened by 5 bases and J by 3 bases, with 20 bases between the two germline ends. Germline assignment: CDR1 LNHDA and CDR2 SQIVND (reference sequence). The CDR3 contains 17 residues. CDR3 sequence reads: CASSVPRYRDNGNTIYF. The CDR3 bases are TGTGCCAGTAGTGTCCCCCGATACAGGGACAATGGAAACACCATATATTTT.

The chain joins TRBV18 to TRBJ1-4; D might be TRBD1 (5 bases). Per germline, CDR1 KGHSH and CDR2 LQKENI. This CDR3 comprises 15 residues. The germline V and J ends were trimmed by 6 bases and 4 bases, with 15 bases remaining between them. DNA for the CDR3: TGTGCCAGCTCCGACTCCCGGGGGTTTAATGAAAAACTGTTTTTT. It specifies CASSDSRGFNEKLFF.

V usage is TRBV29-1 and J usage is TRBJ2-7; a possible D gene is TRBD2 (5 bases). Trimming stripped 5 bases from V and 3 bases from J, with 8 bases between. CDR3 length: 11 amino acids. The germline V gene encodes CDR1 SQVTM and CDR2 ANQGSEA. The CDR3: CSVIEGYEQYF. The CDR3 DNA is TGCAGCGTTATCGAGGGCTACGAGCAGTACTTC.

The chain links TRBV11-2 to TRBJ1-3, with D possibly TRBD1 on 5 matching bases. From germline, CDR1 is SGHAT and CDR2 FQNNGV. Trimming left V 4 bases short and J 1 base short, with 20 bases between. This CDR3 is 18 amino acids long. DNA for the CDR3: TGTGCCAGCAGCTCCTTCCGACCCAAGGGGTTATCTGGAAACACCATATATTTT. Translating gives CASSSFRPKGLSGNTIYF.

The J gene is TRBJ1-2, the V gene TRBV14; 7 nucleotides align to TRBD1. After removal of 1 base from V and 3 bases from J, the junction contained 14 bases not matched to a gene. Germline CDR1 is SGHDN and CDR2 is FVKESK. CDR3 length: 18 residues. The CDR3 loop is CASSQGTAGGHPYYGYTF. CDR3 DNA sequence: TGTGCCAGCAGCCAAGGGACAGCAGGGGGACATCCGTACTATGGCTACACCTTC.

This chain joins TRBV6-6 and TRBJ2-4; D might be TRBD1 (6 bases). V was cut by 8 bases and J by 1 base, with 12 bases left in between. The CDR3 is 14 residues long. Per the germline V gene, CDR1 is MNHNY and CDR2 is SVGAGI (reference sequence). CDR3 protein: CASQNRDAKNIQYF. The CDR3 nucleotides are TGTGCCAGCCAGAACAGGGATGCCAAAAACATTCAGTACTTC.

The chain combines TRBV11-2 with TRBJ2-7; the D gene is possibly TRBD2 (7 bases). CDR3 length: 16 amino acids. CDR1 is SGHAT, CDR2 FQNNGV, per germline. V lost 1 base to trimming and J lost 3 bases, with 16 bases between them. CDR3 DNA sequence: TGTGCCAGCAGCTTAGGGGGGGCTAGCGGACTCTACGAGCAGTACTTC. Protein sequence: CASSLGGASGLYEQYF.

This clone came up once. The chain recombines TRBV2 with TRBJ1-3; a possible D gene is TRBD1 (5 bases). V was trimmed by 3 bases and J by 0 bases, leaving 9 bases between them. The length of the CDR3 is 15 residues. Germline CDR1 is SNHLY and CDR2 is FYNNEI. The CDR3 DNA is TGTGCCAGCAGTGACCCAGGGTTCTCTGGAAACACCATATATTTT. Its protein is CASSDPGFSGNTIYF.

V usage is TRBV5-1 and J usage is TRBJ2-1, with D possibly called TRBD1 or TRBD2 (6 bases each). Looked up from germline, CDR1 is SGHRS and CDR2 is YFSETQ. V gave up 8 bases and J gave up 4 bases, with 22 bases separating them. The CDR3 is 16 residues long. The CDR3 nucleotides read TGCGCCAGTTCTTGGAGGGGGACGGGCAGATACAATGAGCAGTTCTTC. It codes for CASSWRGTGRYNEQFF. Based on the CDR3 plus reference TRBV5-1 and TRBJ2-1, the full variable domain is KAGVTQTPRYLIKTRGQQVTLSCSPISGHRSVSWYQQTPGQGLQFLFEYFSETQRNKGNFPGRFSGRQFSNSRSEMNVSTLELGDSALYLCASSWRGTGRYNEQFFGPGTRLTVL.

To note about this clone: The same CDR3 can be traced to other DNA sequences in this sample. The gene calls are TRBV27 and TRBJ1-1, with D uncertain. The CDR3 spans 13 residues. Looked up from germline, CDR1 is MNHEY and CDR2 is SMNVEV (reference sequence). Deletions cut 6 bases from V and 1 base from J, with 9 bases between. The CDR3 DNA follows: TGTGCCAGCAGCTTACACCAGAACACTGAAGCTTTCTTT. Its translation is CASSLHQNTEAFF.

The chain couples TRBV19 to TRBJ2-7, with D tentatively TRBD2 (6 bases). Deletions cut 4 bases from V and 2 bases from J, with 12 bases between. The germline CDR1 and CDR2 sequences are LNHDA and SQIVND (reference sequence). The CDR3 spans 14 residues. The CDR3 bases are TGTGCCAGTAGTACGGGAGTTTACCCCTACGAGCAGTACTTC. Translating gives CASSTGVYPYEQYF.

CDR3 residues: CASGLTGGYADTQYF. The CDR3 DNA reads TGTGCTAGTGGGTTAACAGGGGGATACGCAGATACGCAGTATTTT. This chain links TRBV12-5 with TRBJ2-3, with 8 bases identical to TRBD1. Germline V gene lookup returns CDR1 LGHNT and CDR2 FRNRAP. This CDR3 has 15 residues. J gave up 4 bases and V 6 bases, and 9 bases lay outside the gene matches.

V gene TRBV9 combines with J gene TRBJ1-4; D might be TRBD1 (6 bases). The CDR3 consists of 15 residues. Germline V lookup: CDR1 SGDLS, CDR2 YYNGEE. V was clipped by 4 bases and J by 4 bases, with 14 bases between them. The CDR3 sequence: CASSPKGDFNEKLFF. CDR3 nucleotides: TGTGCCAGCAGCCCAAAGGGGGATTTTAATGAAAAACTGTTTTTT.

This chain links TRBV9 with TRBJ2-3; 9 bases line up with TRBD2. The V and J ends lost 0 bases and 4 bases, in that order; junction bases with no gene match: 6. The CDR3 contains 16 residues. Germline V gives CDR1 SGDLS, CDR2 YYNGEE. The CDR3 is CASSVDRAGGPDTQYF. The CDR3 DNA sequence: TGTGCCAGCAGCGTAGACCGCGCGGGAGGGCCAGATACGCAGTATTTT.

V usage is TRBV10-2 and J usage is TRBJ2-2; D is perhaps TRBD2 (5 bases). Germline CDR1 and CDR2: WSHSY and SAAADI. CDR3 length: 15 residues. Trimming left V 2 bases short and J 7 bases short, with 14 bases between. The CDR3 protein is CASSEDLPRGGELFF. DNA for the CDR3: TGCGCCAGCAGTGAGGACCTTCCCCGGGGCGGGGAGCTGTTTTTT.

The chain couples TRBV27 to TRBJ2-1, with D perhaps matching TRBD1 or TRBD2 (5 bases each). The V end was cut by 7 bases, the J end by 8 bases, with 18 bases between. The CDR3 runs to 14 residues. Looked up from germline, CDR1 is MNHEY and CDR2 is SMNVEV (reference sequence). CDR3 DNA: TGTGCCAGCAAACTACTAGGCCGGGGCGATGAGCAGTTCTTC. It codes for CASKLLGRGDEQFF.